This T cell receptor (beta chain) emerged from a study of T cells after yellow fever vaccination. This clonotype was picked up a small number of times. This CDR3 is built from 15 residues. Germline-derived CDR1 and CDR2 are SNHLY and FYNNEI. V shed 4 bases and J 2 bases; nucleotides not matched to a gene: 3. TCRdb re-called the 5' RACE reads with MiXCR, one entry per CDR3 protein. Of approximately 240,000 distinct CDR3 sequences in the sample, over 3% were seen once. The sequence was obtained from a man between 18 and 35 years old who received the YFV17D yellow fever vaccine. The rearrangement uses TRBV2 and TRBJ2-1; 9 bases agree with TRBD1. The sample was PBMCs, taken 15 days after the yellow fever booster vaccination. Here the CDR3 reads CASSAGTGTYNEQFF. The CDR3 coding sequence is TGTGCCAGCAGTGCCGGGACAGGGACCTACAATGAGCAGTTCTTC.